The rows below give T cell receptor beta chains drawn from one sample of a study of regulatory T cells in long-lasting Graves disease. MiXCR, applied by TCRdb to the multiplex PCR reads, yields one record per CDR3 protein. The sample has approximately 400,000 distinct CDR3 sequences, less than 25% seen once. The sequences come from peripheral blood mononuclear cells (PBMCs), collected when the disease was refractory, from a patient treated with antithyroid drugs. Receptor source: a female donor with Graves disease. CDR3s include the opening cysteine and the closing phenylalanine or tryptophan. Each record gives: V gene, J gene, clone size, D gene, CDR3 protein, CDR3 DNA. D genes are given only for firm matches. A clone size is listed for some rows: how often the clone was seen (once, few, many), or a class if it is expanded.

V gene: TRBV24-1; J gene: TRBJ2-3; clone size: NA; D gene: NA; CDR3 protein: CATSDQHSDPLDTQYF; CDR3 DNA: TGTGCCACCAGTGACCAGCACTCTGACCCGTTAGATACGCAGTATTTT
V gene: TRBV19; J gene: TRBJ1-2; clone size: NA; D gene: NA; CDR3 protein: CASSIVAPRPDTFYGYTF; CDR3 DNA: TGTGCCAGTAGTATAGTCGCACCCCGACCGGATACCTTCTATGGCTACACCTTC
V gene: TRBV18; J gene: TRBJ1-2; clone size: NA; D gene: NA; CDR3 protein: CASSPGQGDLYGYTF; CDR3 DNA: TGTGCCAGCTCACCAGGGCAGGGTGACTTGTACGGCTACACCTTC
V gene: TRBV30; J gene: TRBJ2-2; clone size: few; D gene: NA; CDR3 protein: CAWSARGTGELSF; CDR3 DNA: TGTGCCTGGAGTGCGAGGGGTACCGGGGAGCTGTCCTTT
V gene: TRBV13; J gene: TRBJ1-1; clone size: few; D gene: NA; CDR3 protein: CASSFLGRKAFF; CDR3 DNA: TGTGCCAGCAGCTTTTTAGGCAGGAAAGCTTTCTTT
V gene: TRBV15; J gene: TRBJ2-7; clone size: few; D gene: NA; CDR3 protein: CATSSSVYDRPNYEQYF; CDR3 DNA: TGTGCCACCAGCAGCTCTGTATACGACAGGCCTAACTACGAGCAGTACTTC
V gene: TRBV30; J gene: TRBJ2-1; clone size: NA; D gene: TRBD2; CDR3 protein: CAWSASTGTSGRQQFF; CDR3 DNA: TGTGCCTGGAGTGCCTCAACCGGGACTAGCGGGAGGCAGCAGTTCTTC
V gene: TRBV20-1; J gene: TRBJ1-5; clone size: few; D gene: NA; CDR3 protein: CSAGNMDQPQHF; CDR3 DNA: TGCAGTGCTGGCAACATGGATCAGCCCCAGCATTTT
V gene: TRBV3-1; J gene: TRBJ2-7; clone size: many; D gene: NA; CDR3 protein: CASSQAWGISSYEQYF; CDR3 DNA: TGTGCCAGCAGCCAAGCTTGGGGGATCAGCTCCTACGAGCAGTACTTC
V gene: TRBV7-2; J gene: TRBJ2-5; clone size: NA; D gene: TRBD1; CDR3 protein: CASTTPPGTGRKETQYF; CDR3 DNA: TGTGCCAGCACCACCCCGCCCGGGACAGGGAGAAAAGAGACCCAGTACTTC
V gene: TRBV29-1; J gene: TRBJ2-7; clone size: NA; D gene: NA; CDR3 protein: CSVYSDSDYEQYF; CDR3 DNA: TGCAGCGTCTACTCGGACAGTGACTACGAGCAGTACTTC
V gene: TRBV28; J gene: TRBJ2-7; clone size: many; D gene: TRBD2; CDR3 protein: CASRQTWGSGGEQYF; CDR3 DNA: TGTGCCAGCAGACAAACGTGGGGTTCGGGGGGCGAGCAGTACTTC
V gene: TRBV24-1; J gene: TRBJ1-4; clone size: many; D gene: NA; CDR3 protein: CATSDSQTGENEKLFF; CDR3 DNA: TGTGCCACCAGTGATTCACAGACGGGCGAGAATGAAAAACTGTTTTTT
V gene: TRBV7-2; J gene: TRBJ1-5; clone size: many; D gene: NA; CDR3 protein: CASSLTSNQPQHF; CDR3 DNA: TGTGCCAGCAGTTTAACCAGCAATCAGCCCCAGCATTTT
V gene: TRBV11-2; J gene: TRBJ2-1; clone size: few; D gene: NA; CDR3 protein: CASSLGTNEQFF; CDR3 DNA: TGTGCCAGCAGCTTAGGGACAAATGAGCAGTTCTTC
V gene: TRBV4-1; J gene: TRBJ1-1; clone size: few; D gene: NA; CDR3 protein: CASSQTSDRRYTEAFF; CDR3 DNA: TGTGCCAGCAGCCAAACTTCTGACAGGCGGTACACTGAAGCTTTCTTT
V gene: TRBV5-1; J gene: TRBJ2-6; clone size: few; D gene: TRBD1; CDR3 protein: CASSLVGQPFSGANVLTF; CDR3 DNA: TGCGCCAGCAGCTTGGTGGGACAGCCCTTCTCTGGGGCCAACGTCCTGACTTTC
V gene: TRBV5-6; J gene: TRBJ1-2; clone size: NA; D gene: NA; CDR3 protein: CASSPSGAGGYTF; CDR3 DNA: TGTGCCAGCAGCCCCTCGGGGGCGGGCGGCTACACCTTC
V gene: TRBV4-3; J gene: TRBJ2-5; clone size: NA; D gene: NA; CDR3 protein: CASSQDRWQETQYF; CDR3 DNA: TGCGCCAGCAGCCAAGATAGGTGGCAAGAGACCCAGTACTTC
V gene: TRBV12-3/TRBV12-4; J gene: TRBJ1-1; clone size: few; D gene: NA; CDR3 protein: CASAHGWVDPLNTEAFF; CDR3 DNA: TGTGCCAGCGCCCACGGGTGGGTAGATCCGTTGAACACTGAAGCTTTCTTT
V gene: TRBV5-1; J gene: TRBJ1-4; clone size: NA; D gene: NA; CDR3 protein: CASSLDWASGEKLFF; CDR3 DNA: TGCGCCAGCAGCTTGGACTGGGCTTCGGGCGAAAAACTGTTTTTT
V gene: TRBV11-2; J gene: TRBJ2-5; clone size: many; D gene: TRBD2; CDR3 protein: CASSRPGRGRKETQYF; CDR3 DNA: TGTGCCAGCAGTCGGCCGGGTCGCGGGAGAAAAGAGACCCAGTACTTC
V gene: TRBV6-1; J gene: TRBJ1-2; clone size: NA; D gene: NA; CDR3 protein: CASSEGGYGYAF; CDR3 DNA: TGTGCCAGCAGTGAGGGTGGCTATGGCTACGCCTTC
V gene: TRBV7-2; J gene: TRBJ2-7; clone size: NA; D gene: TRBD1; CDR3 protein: CASSSGQGKYEQYF; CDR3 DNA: TGTGCCAGCAGCTCGGGACAGGGGAAATACGAGCAGTACTTC
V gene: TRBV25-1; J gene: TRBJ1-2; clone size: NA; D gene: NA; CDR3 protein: CASSRGRGFGYTF; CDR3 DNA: TGTGCCAGCAGTCGGGGCAGGGGATTTGGCTACACCTTC
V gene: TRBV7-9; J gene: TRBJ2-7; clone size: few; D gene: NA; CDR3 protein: CASSSQGTEQYF; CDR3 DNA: TGTGCCAGCAGCTCCCAGGGGACCGAGCAGTACTTC
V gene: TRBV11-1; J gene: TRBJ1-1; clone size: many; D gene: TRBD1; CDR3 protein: CASSSQGGTEAFF; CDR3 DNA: TGTGCCAGCAGTTCTCAGGGGGGCACTGAAGCTTTCTTT
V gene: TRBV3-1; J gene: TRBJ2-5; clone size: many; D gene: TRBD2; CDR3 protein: CASSHSTREVFQETQYF; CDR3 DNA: TGTGCCAGCAGCCACTCCACTCGGGAGGTATTTCAAGAGACCCAGTACTTC
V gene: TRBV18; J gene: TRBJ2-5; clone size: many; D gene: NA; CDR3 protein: CASSPRSPPQETQYF; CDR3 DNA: TGTGCCAGCTCACCCAGGAGCCCCCCCCAAGAGACCCAGTACTTC
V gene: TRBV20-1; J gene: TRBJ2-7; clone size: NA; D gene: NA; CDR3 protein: CSARDWGNEQYF; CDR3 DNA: TGCAGTGCTAGAGATTGGGGAAACGAGCAGTACTTC
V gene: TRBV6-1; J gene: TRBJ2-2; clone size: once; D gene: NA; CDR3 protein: CASSDHRLAAGELFF; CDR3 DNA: TGTGCCAGCAGTGACCACAGGCTAGCTGCCGGGGAGCTGTTTTTT
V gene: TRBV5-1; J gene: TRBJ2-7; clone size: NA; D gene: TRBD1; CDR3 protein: CASTLDRGNEQYF; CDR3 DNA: TGCGCCAGCACCTTGGACAGGGGGAACGAGCAGTACTTC
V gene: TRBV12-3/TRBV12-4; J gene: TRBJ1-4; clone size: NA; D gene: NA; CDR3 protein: CASSPSGDSEKLFF; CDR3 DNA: TGTGCCAGCAGCCCCTCAGGGGATAGTGAAAAACTGTTTTTT
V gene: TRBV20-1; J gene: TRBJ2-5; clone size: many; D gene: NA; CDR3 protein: CSASRQQETQYF; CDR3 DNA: TGCAGTGCTAGTCGGCAGCAAGAGACCCAGTACTTC
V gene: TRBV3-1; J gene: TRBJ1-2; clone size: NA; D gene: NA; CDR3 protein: CASSHLQRLNYGYTF; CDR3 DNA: TGTGCCAGCAGCCATCTCCAGAGACTAAACTATGGCTACACCTTC
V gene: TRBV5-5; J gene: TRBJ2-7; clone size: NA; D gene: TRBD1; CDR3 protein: CASSLVTGGWEQYF; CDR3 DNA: TGTGCCAGCAGCTTGGTTACAGGGGGTTGGGAGCAGTACTTC
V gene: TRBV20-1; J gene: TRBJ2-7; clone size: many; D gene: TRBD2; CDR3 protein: CSAPFGGRYEQYF; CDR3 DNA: TGCAGTGCTCCGTTTGGCGGGAGGTACGAGCAGTACTTC
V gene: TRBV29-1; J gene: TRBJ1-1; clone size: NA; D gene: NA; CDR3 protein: CSVLRVGMYAEAFF; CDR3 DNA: TGCAGCGTTCTCAGGGTAGGGATGTACGCTGAAGCTTTCTTT
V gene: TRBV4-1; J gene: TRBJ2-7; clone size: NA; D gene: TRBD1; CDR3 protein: CASSQTTGIVYEQYF; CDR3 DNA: TGCGCCAGCAGCCAAACGACAGGGATCGTCTACGAGCAGTACTTC
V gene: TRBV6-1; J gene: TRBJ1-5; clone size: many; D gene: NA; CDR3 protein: CASSSHPRGSQPQHF; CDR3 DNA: TGTGCCAGCAGCTCGCACCCCAGGGGATCTCAGCCCCAGCATTTT
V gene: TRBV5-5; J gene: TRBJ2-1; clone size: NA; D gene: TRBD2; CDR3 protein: CASSFRGLASNEQFF; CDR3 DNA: TGTGCCAGCAGCTTTCGGGGACTAGCTTCCAATGAGCAGTTCTTC
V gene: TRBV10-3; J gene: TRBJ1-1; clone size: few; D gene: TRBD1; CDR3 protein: CAIRTNRQGTLDTEAFF; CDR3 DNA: TGTGCCATCAGAACTAACCGACAGGGAACGTTGGACACTGAAGCTTTCTTT
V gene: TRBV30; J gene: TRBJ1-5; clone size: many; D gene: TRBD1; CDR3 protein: CAWKRQGSQPQHF; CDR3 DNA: TGTGCCTGGAAACGACAGGGTAGTCAGCCCCAGCATTTT
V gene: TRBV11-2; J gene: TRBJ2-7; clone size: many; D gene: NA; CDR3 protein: CASLLSPYEQYF; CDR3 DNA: TGTGCCAGCTTGTTATCCCCGTACGAGCAGTACTTC
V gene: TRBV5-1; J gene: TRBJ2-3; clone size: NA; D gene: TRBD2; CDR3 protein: CASSSLAGGADTQYF; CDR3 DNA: TGCGCCAGCAGCTCTTTAGCGGGAGGGGCAGATACGCAGTATTTT
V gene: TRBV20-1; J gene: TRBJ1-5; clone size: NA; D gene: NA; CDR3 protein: CSASPDRNQPQHF; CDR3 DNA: TGCAGTGCTAGTCCGGACAGAAATCAGCCCCAGCATTTT
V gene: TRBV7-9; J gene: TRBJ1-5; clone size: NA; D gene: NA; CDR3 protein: CASSLRQDQPQHF; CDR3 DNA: TGTGCCAGCAGCTTAAGACAGGATCAGCCCCAGCATTTT
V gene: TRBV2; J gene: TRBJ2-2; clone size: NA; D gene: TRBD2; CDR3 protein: CASSPFSGAGTGELFF; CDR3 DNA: TGTGCCAGCAGCCCCTTTAGCGGGGCCGGCACCGGGGAGCTGTTTTTT
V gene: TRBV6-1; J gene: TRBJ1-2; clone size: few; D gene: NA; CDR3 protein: CATRNYGYTF; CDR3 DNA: TGTGCCACCAGAAACTATGGCTACACCTTC
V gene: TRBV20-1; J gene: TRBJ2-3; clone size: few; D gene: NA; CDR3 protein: CSAPLTDTQYF; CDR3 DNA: TGCAGTGCTCCACTCACAGATACGCAGTATTTT
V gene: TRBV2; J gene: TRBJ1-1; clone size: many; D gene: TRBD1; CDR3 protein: CASSMSGQANTEAFF; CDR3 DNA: TGTGCCAGCAGTATGTCAGGACAGGCGAACACTGAAGCTTTCTTT
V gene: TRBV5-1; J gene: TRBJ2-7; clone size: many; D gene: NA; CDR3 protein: CASSRARGGSYEQYF; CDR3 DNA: TGCGCCAGCAGTCGAGCCCGGGGTGGCTCCTACGAGCAGTACTTC
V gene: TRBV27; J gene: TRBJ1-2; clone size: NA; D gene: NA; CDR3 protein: CASSLSQGAAWYYGYTF; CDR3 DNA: TGTGCCAGCAGTTTATCGCAAGGGGCTGCTTGGTACTATGGCTACACCTTC
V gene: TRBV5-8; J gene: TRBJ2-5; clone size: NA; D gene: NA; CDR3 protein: CAGTGPQETQYF; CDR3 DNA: TGTGCCGGTACAGGGCCTCAAGAGACCCAGTACTTC
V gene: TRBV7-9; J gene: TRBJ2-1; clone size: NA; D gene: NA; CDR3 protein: CASSLVPFGSRGEQFF; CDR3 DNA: TGTGCCAGCAGCTTAGTACCCTTTGGGTCCCGGGGTGAGCAGTTCTTC